A single sample gave rise to the 18 T cell receptor beta chains below, sequenced in a study of read filtering for tumor transcriptome and immune sequencing. From 300 to 450 ng of RNA, a library with molecular barcoded alpha/delta and beta/gamma adaptors was made. TCRdb independently ran MiXCR on the reads; one entry per CDR3 protein. This table has tens of thousands of distinct CDR3 sequences, roughly 19% appearing once. The sequenced sample was a population of CD138-negative cells sorted from bone marrow. Every receptor here comes from a donor at least 40 years old with multiple myeloma.

This clonotype came up once. It is likely a read error: a sequence one base away is far more abundant. The chain combines TRBV7-9 with TRBJ2-1, with 9 bases aligning to TRBD1. The J call may be incorrect, as the DNA end agrees better with TRBJ2-7. The CDR3 is 15 residues long. Germline CDR1 and CDR2: SEHNR and FQNEAQ (reference sequence). This CDR3 reads CASSYRTGASYEQYF. The CDR3, as DNA: TGTGCCAGCAGCTATAGGACAGGGGCATCCTACGAGCAGTACTTC.

To note about this clonotype: A much larger clone is a single base away; this may be a read error. This rearrangement joins TRBV20-1 to TRBJ2-3; the D gene is possibly TRBD1 (5 bases). CDR1 is DFQATT and CDR2 is SNEGSKA in the germline V gene (reference sequence). This CDR3 has 15 residues. V lost 3 bases and J 2 bases, leaving 15 bases between the germline ends. CDR3 sequence reads: CSASSRGATTDTQYF. The CDR3 coding sequence is TGCAGTGCTAGTAGTCGTGGGGCCACCACAGATACGCAGTATTTT.

This clonotype was seen ten or more times. V usage is TRBV6-5 and J usage is TRBJ2-2; D gene unclear. Germline lookup yields CDR1 MNHEY and CDR2 SVGAGI. This CDR3 has 14 residues. Trimming stripped 6 bases from V and 0 bases from J, with 8 bases between. The CDR3, as DNA: TGTGCCAGCAGCCCGACTGCGAACACCGGGGAGCTGTTTTTT. Translation gives CASSPTANTGELFF.

This clonotype was seen many times. V and J are TRBV4-2 and TRBJ2-7, with 9 bases lining up with TRBD2. This CDR3 comprises 15 residues. Germline V gives CDR1 LGHNA, CDR2 YNFKEQ. V lost 2 bases and J lost 3; bases outside the gene matches: 5. Here the CDR3 reads CASSQLSGSGYEQYF. CDR3 DNA sequence: TGTGCCAGCAGCCAACTTAGCGGGAGTGGCTACGAGCAGTACTTC.

This clonotype was found many times. The rearrangement uses TRBV28 and TRBJ1-2; unclear D gene. The V end was cut by 5 bases, the J end by 4 bases, with 11 bases between. This CDR3 contains 13 residues. In germline, CDR1 is MDHEN, CDR2 SYDVKM. DNA for the CDR3: TGTGCCAGCAGTCCCCTCGAGAGCTATGGCTACACCTTC. This encodes CASSPLESYGYTF.

This clonotype has ten or more counts. V gene TRBV11-3 combines with J gene TRBJ2-1, with 10 bases matching TRBD1. CDR3 size: 16 residues. Germline lookup yields CDR1 SGHNT and CDR2 YENEEA. Germline trimming cut 2 bases from V and 5 bases from J; bases unmatched to any gene: 6. The chain's CDR3 is CASSLTDRGLHNEQFF. CDR3 nucleotide sequence: TGTGCCAGCAGCTTAACCGACAGGGGGCTACACAATGAGCAGTTCTTC.

Here the CDR3 DNA reads TGTGCCAGCAGCTCTTCGACTAGCTCCAAAAACATTCAGTACTTC. It yields the protein CASSSSTSSKNIQYF. The rearrangement joins TRBV7-2 to TRBJ2-4, with 7 bases fitting TRBD2. The V gene's germline CDR1 is SGHTA and CDR2 FQGNSA. The CDR3 length is 15 residues. V shed 4 bases and J 2 bases; nucleotides not matched to a gene: 5.

This clonotype came up many times. The genes are TRBV20-1 and TRBJ2-5; 11 bases are shared with TRBD2. Germline trimming cut 5 bases from V and 4 bases from J; bases unmatched to any gene: 9. Per germline, CDR1 DFQATT and CDR2 SNEGSKA (reference sequence). This CDR3 is 15 amino acids long. The DNA for the CDR3 is TGCAGTGCTGTAGCCGGGACTAGCGGTGGAGAGACCCAGTACTTC. Its protein is CSAVAGTSGGETQYF.

This clonotype has at least ten counts. V usage is TRBV19 and J usage is TRBJ2-6, with TRBD2 matching over 7 bases. V trimming: 4 bases; J trimming: 5 bases; junction bases outside the gene matches: 8. Germline CDR1 and CDR2: LNHDA and SQIVND (reference sequence). The CDR3 consists of 16 residues. CDR3 coding DNA: TGTGCCAGTAGTAACCCGGGAGGCTCGAGGGCCAACGTCCTGACTTTC. It is translated as CASSNPGGSRANVLTF.

Regarding this clonotype: Since no conserved phenylalanine or tryptophan closes the CDR3, a read error is the likely cause. The chain couples TRBV5-1 to TRBJ2-2, with D possibly being TRBD1 (6 bases). Germline CDR1 SGHRS, CDR2 YFSETQ. CDR3 length: 16 amino acids. CDR3 loop: CASSLQGDSNTGELFS. CDR3 sequence (DNA): TGCGCCAGCAGCTTACAGGGAGATTCGAATACCGGGGAGCTGTTTTCT.

This clonotype was observed at least ten times. V usage is TRBV15 and J usage is TRBJ1-1, with TRBD1 identical over 7 bases. The length of the CDR3 is 12 residues. J gave up 7 bases and V 5 bases, and 4 bases lay outside the gene matches. Germline loops: CDR1 LNHNV, CDR2 YYDKDF (reference sequence). The CDR3 nucleotides read TGTGCCACCAGCGCCGCAGGGGGTGAAGCTTTCTTT. As protein: CATSAAGGEAFF. Combining the CDR3 with reference TRBV15 and TRBJ1-1 gives the whole variable domain DAMVIQNPRYQVTQFGKPVTLSCSQTLNHNVMYWYQQKSSQAPKLLFHYYDKDFNNEADTPDNFQSRRPNTSFCFLDIRSPGLGDTAMYLCATSAAGGEAFFGQGTRLTVV.

Note on this clonotype: This may arise from a read error, as a much more abundant clone is one base away. This chain uses TRBV11-2 with TRBJ2-5; either TRBD1 or TRBD2 may supply D (6 bases each). Germline-derived CDR1 and CDR2 are SGHAT and FQNNGV. V lost 11 bases to trimming and J lost 1 base, with 17 bases between them. The length of the CDR3 is 14 residues. For the CDR3, the DNA is TGTGCCTGCGGGAAAGACAGGCTCCAAGAGACCCAGTACTTC. It encodes CACGKDRLQETQYF.

This clonotype was picked up many times. The chain couples TRBV18 to TRBJ2-3, with TRBD2 identical over 13 bases. Germline V gene lookup returns CDR1 KGHSH and CDR2 LQKENI. This CDR3 comprises 15 residues. The V gene end was trimmed by 6 bases and the J gene end by 5 bases; junction bases not matched to a gene: 5. The CDR3 DNA reads TGTGCCAGCTCTAGGACTAGCGGGAGAGGAGATACGCAGTATTTT. Translation gives CASSRTSGRGDTQYF.

V and J are TRBV4-1 and TRBJ1-5, with D uncertain. The CDR3 consists of 14 residues. The germline V gene encodes CDR1 MGHRA and CDR2 YSYEKL. Trimming stripped 0 bases from V and 1 base from J, with 4 bases between. CDR3 bases: TGCGCCAGCAGCCAAGAAGGGAGCAATCAGCCCCAGCATTTT. Translated: CASSQEGSNQPQHF.

The sample holds many counts of this clonotype. This chain connects TRBV7-8 to TRBJ2-3, with 8 bases fitting TRBD1. Trimming cost V 6 bases and J 6 bases; bases outside gene matches: 8. The CDR3 consists of 14 residues. Germline V lookup: CDR1 SGHVS, CDR2 FQNEAQ. Here the CDR3 reads CASRLGQGKDTQYF. The CDR3 DNA reads as TGTGCCAGCAGACTAGGACAGGGAAAGGATACGCAGTATTTT.

Note on this clonotype: It may be a read error: a sequence one base away is much more abundant. CDR3 bases: TGTGCCAGCAGTTACTCACAGGGGGGAAATGAGCAGCTCTTC. This codes for CASSYSQGGNEQLF. The chain recombines TRBV6-2 or TRBV6-3 with TRBJ2-1; 8 bases are a match to TRBD1. Germline CDR1 is MNHEY and CDR2 is SVGEGT. CDR3 size: 14 residues.

J is TRBJ2-1 and V is TRBV7-6; D tentatively fits TRBD1 or TRBD2 (6 bases each). V was pared by 2 bases and J by 4 bases, with 12 bases between. The CDR3 contains 15 residues. Looked up from germline, CDR1 is SGHVS and CDR2 is FNYEAQ. The CDR3 is CASSLNGGPYNEQFF. CDR3 coding DNA: TGTGCCAGCAGCTTAAACGGGGGCCCGTACAATGAGCAGTTCTTC.

This clonotype was counted ten times or more. The chain links TRBV19 to TRBJ2-1; TRBD2 aligns across 14 bases. CDR1 LNHDA and CDR2 SQIVND come from the germline V gene (reference sequence). After removal of 6 bases from V and 7 bases from J, the junction contained 5 bases not matched to a gene. The CDR3 totals 15 residues. The CDR3 nucleotides read TGTGCCAGTAGAACCGGACTAGCGGGGGGAAATGAGCAGTTCTTC. This codes for CASRTGLAGGNEQFF.